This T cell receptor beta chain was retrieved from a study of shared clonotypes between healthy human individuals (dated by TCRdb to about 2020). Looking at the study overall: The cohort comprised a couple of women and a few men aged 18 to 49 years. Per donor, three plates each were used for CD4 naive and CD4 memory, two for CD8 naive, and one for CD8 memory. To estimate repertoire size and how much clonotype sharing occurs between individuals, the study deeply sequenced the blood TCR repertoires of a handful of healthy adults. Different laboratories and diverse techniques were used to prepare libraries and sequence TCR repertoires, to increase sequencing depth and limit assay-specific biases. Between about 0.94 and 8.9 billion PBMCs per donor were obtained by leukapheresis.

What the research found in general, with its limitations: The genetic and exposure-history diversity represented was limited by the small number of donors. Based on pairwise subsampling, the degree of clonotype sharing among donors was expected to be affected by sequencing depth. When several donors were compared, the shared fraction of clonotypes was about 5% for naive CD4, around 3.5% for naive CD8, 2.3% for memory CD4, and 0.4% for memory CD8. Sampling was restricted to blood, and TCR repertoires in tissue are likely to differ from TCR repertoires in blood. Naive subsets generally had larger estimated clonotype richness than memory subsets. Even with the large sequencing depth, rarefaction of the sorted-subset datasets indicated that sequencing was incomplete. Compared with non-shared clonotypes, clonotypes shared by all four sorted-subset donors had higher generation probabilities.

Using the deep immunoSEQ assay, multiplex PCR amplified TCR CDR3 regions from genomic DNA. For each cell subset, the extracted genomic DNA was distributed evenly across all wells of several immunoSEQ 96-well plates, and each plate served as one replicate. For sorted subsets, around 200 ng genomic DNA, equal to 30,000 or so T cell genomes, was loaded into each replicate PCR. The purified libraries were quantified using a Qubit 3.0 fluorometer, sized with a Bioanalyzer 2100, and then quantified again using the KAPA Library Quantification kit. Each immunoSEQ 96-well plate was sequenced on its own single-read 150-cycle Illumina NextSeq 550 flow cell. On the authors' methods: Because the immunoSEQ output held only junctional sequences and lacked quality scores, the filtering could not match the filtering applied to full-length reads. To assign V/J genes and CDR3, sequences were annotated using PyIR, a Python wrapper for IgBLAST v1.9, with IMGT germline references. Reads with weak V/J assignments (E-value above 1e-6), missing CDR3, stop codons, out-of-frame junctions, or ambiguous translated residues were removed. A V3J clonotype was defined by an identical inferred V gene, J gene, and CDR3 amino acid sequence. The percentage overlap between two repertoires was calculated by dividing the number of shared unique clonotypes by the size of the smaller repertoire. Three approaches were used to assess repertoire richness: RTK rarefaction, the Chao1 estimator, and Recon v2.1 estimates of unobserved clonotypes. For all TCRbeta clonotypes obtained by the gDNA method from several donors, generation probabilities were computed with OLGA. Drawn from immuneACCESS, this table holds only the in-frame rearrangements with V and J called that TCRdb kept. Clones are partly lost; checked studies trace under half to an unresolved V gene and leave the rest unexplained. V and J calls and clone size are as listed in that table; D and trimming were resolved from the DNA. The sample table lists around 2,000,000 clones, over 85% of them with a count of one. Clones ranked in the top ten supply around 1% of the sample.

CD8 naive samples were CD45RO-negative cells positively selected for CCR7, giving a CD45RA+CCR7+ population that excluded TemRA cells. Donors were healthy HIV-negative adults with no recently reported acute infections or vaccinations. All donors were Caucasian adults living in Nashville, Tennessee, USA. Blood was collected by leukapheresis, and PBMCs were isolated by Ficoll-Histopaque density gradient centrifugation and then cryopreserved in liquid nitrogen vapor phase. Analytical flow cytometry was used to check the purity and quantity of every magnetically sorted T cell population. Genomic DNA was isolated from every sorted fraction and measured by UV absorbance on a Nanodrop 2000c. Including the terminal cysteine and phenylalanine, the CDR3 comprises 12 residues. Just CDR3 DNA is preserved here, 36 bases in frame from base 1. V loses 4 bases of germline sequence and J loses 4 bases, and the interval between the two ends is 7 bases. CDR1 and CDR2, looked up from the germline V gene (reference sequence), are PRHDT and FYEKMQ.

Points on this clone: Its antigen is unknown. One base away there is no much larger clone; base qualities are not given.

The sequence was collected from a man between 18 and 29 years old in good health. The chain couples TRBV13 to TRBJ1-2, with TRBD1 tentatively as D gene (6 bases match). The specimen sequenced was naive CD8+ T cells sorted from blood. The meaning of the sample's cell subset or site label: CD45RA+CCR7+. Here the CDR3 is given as CASSSGAYGYTF. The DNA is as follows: TGTGCCAGCAGCTCGGGGGCCTATGGCTACACCTTC.